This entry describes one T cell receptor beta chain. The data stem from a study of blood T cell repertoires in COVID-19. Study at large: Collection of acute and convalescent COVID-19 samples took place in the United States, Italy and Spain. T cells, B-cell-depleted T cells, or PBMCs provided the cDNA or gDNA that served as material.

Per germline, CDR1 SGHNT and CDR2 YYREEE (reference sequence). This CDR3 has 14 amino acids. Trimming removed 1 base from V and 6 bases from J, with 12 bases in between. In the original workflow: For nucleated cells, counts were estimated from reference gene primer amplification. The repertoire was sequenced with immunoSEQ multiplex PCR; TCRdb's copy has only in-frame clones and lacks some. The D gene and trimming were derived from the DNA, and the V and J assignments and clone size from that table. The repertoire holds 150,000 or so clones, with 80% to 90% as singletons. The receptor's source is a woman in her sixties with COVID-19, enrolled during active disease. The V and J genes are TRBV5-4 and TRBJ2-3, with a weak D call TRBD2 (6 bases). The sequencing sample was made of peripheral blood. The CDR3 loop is CASSLWLASDTQYF. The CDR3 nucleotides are TGTGCCAGCAGCTTGTGGCTAGCGAGTGATACGCAGTATTTT.